The 20 T cell receptor beta chains below come from one sample, sequenced in a study of PD-1 blockade in classical Hodgkin lymphoma. The sample's time point: cycle 4 day 1 (C4D1), after more than 5 weeks of nivolumab. Autologous stem cell transplantation was followed by relapse in every patient, and brentuximab vedotin exposure varied. The assay was immunoSEQ multiplex PCR, and TCRdb's table has in-frame clones only and misses some. This sample has approximately 90,000 clones, with 75% to 85% found just once. The specimen comprised peripheral blood mononuclear cells (PBMCs), sampled before the fourth cycle of nivolumab. Receptors were obtained from a human donor with classical Hodgkin lymphoma.

The rearrangement joins TRBV7-2 to TRBJ1-1; the D is unclear. V lost 1 base, J lost 2 bases, and 8 bases lay in between. The germline CDR1 and CDR2 sequences are SGHTA and FQGNSA. CDR3 size: 14 residues. The CDR3 loop is CASSLGWRNTEAFF. For the CDR3, the DNA is TGTGCCAGCAGCTTAGGGTGGAGAAACACTGAAGCTTTCTTT.

The gene calls are TRBV6-1 and TRBJ1-2; the D is unclear. This CDR3 is built from 13 residues. Trimming removed 3 bases at V and 3 bases at J, with 8 bases between. From germline, CDR1 is MNHNS and CDR2 SASEGT. CDR3 in DNA: TGTGCCAGCAGTGACCCGGGATACTATGGCTACACCTTC. This encodes CASSDPGYYGYTF.

This clone was seen a handful of times. This chain uses TRBV28 with TRBJ1-4; 11 nucleotides align to TRBD1. J lost 8 bases, V lost 5 bases, and 4 bases had no gene match. The germline V gene encodes CDR1 MDHEN and CDR2 SYDVKM. The CDR3 covers 14 residues. The CDR3 DNA reads TGTGCCAGCAGTCTGGACAGGGGGCGAGAAAAACTGTTTTTT. Amino acid sequence: CASSLDRGREKLFF.

The rearrangement uses TRBV7-8 and TRBJ1-1; D perhaps matches TRBD1 (5 bases). Germline V lookup: CDR1 SGHVS, CDR2 FQNEAQ. Trimming removed 5 bases from V and 3 bases from J, with 10 bases in between. The CDR3 has 13 residues. CDR3 sequence reads: CASSKDTDTEAFF. The DNA for the CDR3 is TGTGCCAGCAGCAAGGACACCGACACTGAAGCTTTCTTT.

This rearrangement joins TRBV6-1 to TRBJ2-1; D remains ambiguous. CDR3 length equals 14 residues. The germline V gene has CDR1 MNHNS and CDR2 SASEGT. V dropped 4 bases and J dropped 3 bases, with 10 bases sitting between them. CDR3 amino acids: CASSAERLYNEQFF. In nucleotides, the CDR3 is TGTGCCAGCAGTGCGGAGCGCCTCTACAATGAGCAGTTCTTC.

V usage is TRBV7-2 and J usage is TRBJ2-1, with TRBD2 as a possible D gene (5 bases). The germline gives CDR1 SGHTA, CDR2 FQGNSA. This CDR3 is built from 17 residues. V lost 3 bases and J 5 bases, leaving 20 bases between the germline ends. This chain's CDR3 is CASSFSAGPLVHNEQFF. The DNA for the CDR3 is TGTGCCAGCAGCTTTTCTGCGGGCCCATTAGTCCACAATGAGCAGTTCTTC.

V is TRBV7-9 and J is TRBJ1-1; 7 bases are shared with TRBD1. With 8 bases clipped from V and 10 bases from J, the junction kept 10 bases outside the gene matches. The length of the CDR3 is 12 residues. Germline CDR1 is SEHNR and CDR2 is FQNEAQ (reference sequence). The chain's CDR3 is CASRRQGGAAFF. CDR3 sequence (DNA): TGTGCCAGCCGGCGACAGGGAGGGGCAGCTTTCTTT. The complete variable domain, with remaining parts taken from reference TRBV7-9 and TRBJ1-1, reads DTGVSQNPRHKITKRGQNVTFRCDPISEHNRLYWYRQTLGQGPEFLTYFQNEAQLEKSRLLSDRFSAERPKGSFSTLEIQRTEQGDSAMYLCASRRQGGAAFFGQGTRLTVV.

V and J are TRBV10-3 and TRBJ2-3; the match to TRBD2 covers 9 bases. Germline V gene data show CDR1 as ENHRY and CDR2 as SYGVKD. The CDR3 has 14 amino acids. After removal of 5 bases from V and 1 base from J, the junction contained 1 base not matched to a gene. The CDR3 reads CAISQREGTDTQYF. The CDR3, as DNA: TGTGCCATCAGTCAGCGGGAGGGCACAGATACGCAGTATTTT.

The DNA of the CDR3 is TGTGCCAGCAGCCGACAGGCCCGCTCCTACAATGAGCAGTTCTTC. Amino acid sequence: CASSRQARSYNEQFF. The V gene is TRBV6-5, the J gene TRBJ2-1, with TRBD1 as a possible D gene (6 bases). CDR3 length equals 15 residues. V was trimmed by 6 bases and J by 0 bases, leaving 12 bases between them. Germline assignment: CDR1 MNHEY and CDR2 SVGAGI.

The rearrangement joins TRBV6-5 to TRBJ1-2; weak D call: TRBD1 (6 bases). Deletions cut 0 bases from V and 1 base from J, with 12 bases between. CDR3 length: 16 residues. Germline V lookup: CDR1 MNHEY, CDR2 SVGAGI. CDR3 in amino acids: CASSYSGAVNNYGYTF. DNA of the CDR3: TGTGCCAGCAGTTACTCGGGGGCAGTGAATAACTATGGCTACACCTTC.

The chain is built from TRBV7-3 and TRBJ2-7; tentatively, D is TRBD1 (6 bases). From germline, CDR1 is SGHTA and CDR2 FQGTGA. The CDR3 loop spans 14 amino acids. Trimming stripped 1 base from V and 2 bases from J, with 9 bases between. DNA for the CDR3: TGTGCCAGCAGCTTAAGGACAGCTACCTACGAGCAGTACTTC. This encodes CASSLRTATYEQYF.

The V call is TRBV27, the J call TRBJ2-3; TRBD2 matches at 8 bases. CDR3 length: 17 residues. CDR1 and CDR2 from the germline V gene are MNHEY and SMNVEV (reference sequence). J gave up 4 bases and V 0 bases, and 9 bases lay outside the gene matches. The chain's CDR3 is CASSLSVAGRGADTQYF. DNA for the CDR3: TGTGCCAGCAGTTTATCAGTAGCGGGAAGGGGGGCAGATACGCAGTATTTT.

The rearrangement joins TRBV6-1 to TRBJ1-2, with TRBD1 matching over 7 bases. This CDR3 region has 13 residues. Per the germline V gene, CDR1 is MNHNS and CDR2 is SASEGT. V shed 6 bases and J 6 bases; nucleotides not matched to a gene: 7. The CDR3 region is CASSRQGGDGYTF. The CDR3 DNA is TGTGCCAGCAGCCGACAGGGAGGGGATGGCTACACCTTC.

This clone occurred a few times. The V gene is TRBV7-9, the J gene TRBJ2-3; D gene unclear. Trimming removed 7 bases at V and 4 bases at J, with 12 bases between. The germline V gene encodes CDR1 SEHNR and CDR2 FQNEAQ (reference sequence). The CDR3 extends over 13 amino acids. The CDR3 DNA reads TGTGCCAGCAAGGGAACGGCGGCAGATACGCAGTATTTT. The encoded protein is CASKGTAADTQYF.

This chain uses TRBV7-2 with TRBJ1-2, with TRBD1 as a possible D gene (5 bases). Germline CDR1 and CDR2: SGHTA and FQGNSA. This CDR3 contains 14 residues. V lost 5 bases, J lost 3 bases, and 13 bases lay in between. CDR3 in DNA: TGTGCCAGCAGCGTAGGGACGGATGACTATGGCTACACCTTC. Protein product: CASSVGTDDYGYTF.

This chain uses TRBV18 with TRBJ2-5; D gene unclear. CDR3 length: 13 residues. Trimming left V 1 base short and J 3 bases short, with 6 bases between. Germline lookup yields CDR1 KGHSH and CDR2 LQKENI. CDR3 sequence reads: CASSPRLEETQYF. DNA for the CDR3: TGTGCCAGCTCACCACGCCTAGAAGAGACCCAGTACTTC.

CDR3 coding DNA: TGTGCCAGCAATGGACTAGCGAGGGAGCAGTACTTC. Protein product: CASNGLAREQYF. The chain has TRBV2 and TRBJ2-7; 9 bases map to TRBD2. The CDR3 covers 12 residues. CDR1 is SNHLY, CDR2 FYNNEI, per germline. J was trimmed by 7 bases and V by 7 bases; bases with no gene match: 5.

The chain joins TRBV28 to TRBJ2-2; D call uncertain. CDR3 length equals 12 residues. The V and J ends lost 1 base and 6 bases respectively, with 3 bases between them. Germline V gives CDR1 MDHEN, CDR2 SYDVKM. In nucleotides, the CDR3 is TGTGCCAGCAGTTTATATGCCGGGGAGCTGTTTTTT. It encodes CASSLYAGELFF. The full variable domain, in which reference TRBV28 and TRBJ2-2 provide the parts outside the CDR3, is DVKVTQSSRYLVKRTGEKVFLECVQDMDHENMFWYRQDPGLGLRLIYFSYDVKMKEKGDIPEGYSVSREKKERFSLILESASTNQTSMYLCASSLYAGELFFGEGSRLTVL.

This chain joins TRBV4-2 and TRBJ2-5; 8 bases line up with TRBD2. The germline V gene has CDR1 LGHNA and CDR2 YNFKEQ. Trimming took 1 base from V and 5 from J; bases not matched to a gene: 6. This CDR3 has 15 amino acids. CDR3 region: CASSQAGGVWETQYF. In DNA, the CDR3 is TGTGCCAGCAGCCAAGCGGGAGGGGTTTGGGAGACCCAGTACTTC.

This chain links TRBV7-6 with TRBJ2-5; the match to TRBD1 covers 9 bases. Germline assignment: CDR1 SGHVS and CDR2 FNYEAQ. This CDR3 comprises 15 residues. The trim removed 3 bases at V and 6 bases at J, leaving 8 bases unmatched. The CDR3, as DNA: TGTGCCAGCAGCTTTGGTAACACAGGGGGCCAGACCCAGTACTTC. Translation gives CASSFGNTGGQTQYF.